Listed here are 23 T cell receptor beta chains from one sample, sequenced in a study of metastatic and nonmetastatic thyroid tumors. TCRdb reassembled clones from the PCR reads with MiXCR. Of more than 15,000 clones detected, approximately 32% appear once; the ten largest clones hold 7% to 7.5%. Patients underwent thyroid surgery, and none had received any treatment before it. Source material: tumor tissue. Every receptor here comes from a female donor with papillary thyroid cancer or a benign thyroid nodule (not recorded which). Some clones in this sample may be carry-over from other donors' samples.

This clone was counted at least ten times. The chain couples TRBV15 to TRBJ2-5, with D unresolved. Between the trimmed V and J ends, which lost 1 base and 5 bases, there was a span of 11 bases. This CDR3 has 14 residues. The germline CDR1 and CDR2 sequences are LNHNV and YYDKDF (reference sequence). The CDR3 loop is CATSRAPLRETQYF. The CDR3 DNA follows: TGTGCCACCAGCAGAGCCCCTTTGAGGGAGACCCAGTACTTC.

This clone is medium-sized. V gene TRBV7-8 combines with J gene TRBJ1-1; D is undetermined. The CDR3 is 13 amino acids. The germline gives CDR1 SGHVS, CDR2 FQNEAQ. Trimming removed 5 bases at V and 1 base at J, with 8 bases between. This chain's CDR3 is CASSKSSNTEAFF. CDR3 sequence (DNA): TGTGCCAGCAGCAAGTCATCGAACACTGAAGCTTTCTTT.

This clone was seen at least ten times. The CDR3 region has the DNA TGTGCTTCACTTGGCCGGGAGAGCTCCTACAATGAGCAGTTCTTC. Its protein product is CASLGRESSYNEQFF. V gene TRBV5-6 combines with J gene TRBJ2-1; tentative D call: TRBD2 (6 bases). The germline gives CDR1 SGHDT, CDR2 YYEEEE. The CDR3 spans 15 residues.

The chain combines TRBV20-1 with TRBJ1-5, with D unclear. CDR3 length: 15 amino acids. The V gene's germline CDR1 is DFQATT and CDR2 SNEGSKA (reference sequence). V was clipped by 3 bases and J by 4 bases, with 16 bases between them. The CDR3 bases are TGCAGTGCTAGTCAATTTGGACTGTTGAATCAGCCCCAGCATTTT. This codes for CSASQFGLLNQPQHF.

The V gene is TRBV30, the J gene TRBJ2-7; a weak D match, TRBD1 (5 bases). Trimming took 3 bases from V and 1 from J, leaving 19 bases between them. Germline-derived CDR1 and CDR2 are GTSNPN and SVGIG (reference sequence). The CDR3 totals 16 residues. DNA of the CDR3: TGTGCCTGGAGCGGATCGACAGTCCAAATATCCTACGAGCAGTACTTC. Its translation: CAWSGSTVQISYEQYF.

This clone turned up a few times. One end of the junction fails to match germline, which may point to a read error. This chain uses TRBV6-1 with TRBJ2-7; D gene unclear. The germline V gene has CDR1 MNHNS and CDR2 SASEGT. The CDR3 loop spans 13 amino acids. This CDR3 is CASMPPLTYEQYF. CDR3 nucleotides: TGTGCCAGCATGCCCCCCCTCACCTACGAGCAGTATTTC.

This clone was detected once. V and J are TRBV9 and TRBJ2-1; TRBD2 matches at 7 bases. CDR3 length equals 16 residues. The germline gives CDR1 SGDLS, CDR2 YYNGEE. Trimming at V came to 3 bases and at J to 1 base, leaving 7 bases not matched to a gene. DNA for the CDR3: TGTGCCAGCAGCGCCCTGGCTAGCGGTTCCTACAATGAGCAGTTCTTC. Translating it yields CASSALASGSYNEQFF.

This clone was seen only a few times. This chain connects TRBV6-2 or TRBV6-3 to TRBJ2-1; no clear D gene. The CDR3 is made up of 14 amino acids. With 2 bases removed from V and 7 bases from J, the gap between germline ends came to 12 bases. Germline V gene sequence: CDR1 MNHEY, CDR2 SVGEGT. CDR3 in amino acids: CASSYGVAGNEQFF. For the CDR3, the DNA is TGTGCCAGCAGTTACGGGGTAGCTGGGAATGAGCAGTTCTTC.

This clone was counted only a few times. The chain employs TRBV29-1 and TRBJ2-1, with D unclear. The CDR3 has 15 amino acids. The V end lost 0 bases, the J end lost 0 bases, and 9 bases lay between the germline ends. The V gene's germline CDR1 is SQVTM and CDR2 ANQGSEA. The CDR3 DNA sequence: TGCAGCGTTGAAGATGGCTGGAGCTCCTACAATGAGCAGTTCTTC. It translates to CSVEDGWSSYNEQFF.

For this clone: An end of the junction differs from the germline gene, which may be a read error. The chain employs TRBV4-1 and TRBJ2-7; weak D call: TRBD1 (6 bases). The CDR3 sequence is 15 residues long. CDR1 is MGHRA and CDR2 is YSYEKL in the germline V gene. CDR3 in amino acids: CASSLGAGSSYEQYF. In DNA form, the CDR3 reads TGTGCCAGCAGCTTGGGGGCAGGGAGCTCCTACGAGCAGTACTTC.

This clone was observed once. The genes are TRBV11-2 and TRBJ1-2; 9 bases map to TRBD1. The J segment lost 6 bases and the V segment lost 1 base, leaving 3 bases of the junction unmatched. Germline V gene lookup returns CDR1 SGHAT and CDR2 FQNNGV. The CDR3 runs 14 residues. The chain's CDR3 is CASSLGRQGDGYTF. The CDR3 coding sequence is TGTGCCAGCAGCTTAGGGCGACAGGGGGATGGCTACACCTTC.

The sample holds many counts of this clone. The V and J genes are TRBV15 and TRBJ1-1; D is undetermined. Per the germline V gene, CDR1 is LNHNV and CDR2 is YYDKDF (reference sequence). Trimming took off 5 bases at V and 1 base at J, with 11 bases between the two ends. The CDR3 consists of 14 residues. The CDR3 region has the DNA TGTGCCACCAGCCGGAATCAGGAGAACACTGAAGCTTTCTTT. Its translation: CATSRNQENTEAFF.

By share, this clone ranks as medium-sized. The chain links TRBV27 to TRBJ1-3; 7 positions agree with TRBD1. This CDR3 spans 15 amino acids. The germline V gene encodes CDR1 MNHEY and CDR2 SMNVEV (reference sequence). Losses at the gene ends were 4 bases for V and 0 bases for J; bases not matched to a gene: 3. The CDR3 coding sequence is TGTGCCAGCAGTTCGACAGGGCTCTCTGGAAACACCATATATTTT. The encoded protein is CASSSTGLSGNTIYF.

This clone occurred many times. A much larger clone lies a single base off, so this may be a read error. The rearrangement joins TRBV6-1 to TRBJ1-2; 10 bases align to TRBD1. Germline V gene lookup returns CDR1 MNHNS and CDR2 SASEGT. The CDR3 sequence is 15 residues long. The ends lost 6 bases at V and 10 bases at J; junction bases unmatched: 14. The CDR3 DNA follows: TGTGCCAGCAGGGCCCCCGGGACAGGGGAACCGGCCTACACCTTC. Its protein product is CASRAPGTGEPAYTF.

The V and J genes are TRBV7-6 and TRBJ1-6; D call uncertain. The CDR3 is 15 residues long. Trimming shortened V by 3 bases and J by 5 bases, and 11 bases separated the two germline ends. Germline V gene lookup returns CDR1 SGHVS and CDR2 FNYEAQ. CDR3 coding DNA: TGTGCCAGCAGCTTGGATAGCGGGGATAATTCACCCCTCCACTTT. Its translation is CASSLDSGDNSPLHF.

The rearrangement uses TRBV20-1 and TRBJ2-7, with 10 bases fitting TRBD1. There are 14 residues in the CDR3. Trimming took 4 bases from V and 6 from J; bases not matched to a gene: 9. The germline V gene has CDR1 DFQATT and CDR2 SNEGSKA (reference sequence). CDR3 in DNA: TGCAGTGCTATACCCGGGACAGGGGTTCGCGAGCAGTACTTC. This encodes CSAIPGTGVREQYF.

This clone is medium-sized by share. The rearrangement links TRBV11-2 to TRBJ2-2; possible D gene TRBD2, 6 bases. Per the germline V gene, CDR1 is SGHAT and CDR2 is FQNNGV. This CDR3 is 15 amino acids long. V was cut by 5 bases and J by 2 bases, with 12 bases left in between. The CDR3 DNA sequence: TGTGCCAGCAGCCACGGGACTCCTAACACCGGGGAGCTGTTTTTT. Residues: CASSHGTPNTGELFF.

This clone was found a few times. V usage is TRBV12-3 or TRBV12-4 and J usage is TRBJ1-5; D unresolved. The CDR3 length is 14 residues. V was cut by 0 bases and J by 6 bases, with 9 bases left in between. CDR3 region: CASSLAQGSQPQHF. In nucleotides, the CDR3 is TGTGCCAGCAGTTTAGCGCAAGGGAGTCAGCCCCAGCATTTT.

V gene TRBV30 combines with J gene TRBJ1-1; D is unclear. V gave up 8 bases and J gave up 12 bases, with 22 bases separating them. This CDR3 has 12 residues. CDR1 GTSNPN and CDR2 SVGIG come from the germline V gene (reference sequence). CDR3 in amino acids: CARVILTEGPFF. CDR3 nucleotides: TGTGCCCGAGTTATATTGACTGAAGGTCCTTTCTTT.

The rearrangement uses TRBV6-2 or TRBV6-3 and TRBJ2-7; TRBD2 matches 10 bases. The CDR3 extends over 13 amino acids. Germline values: CDR1 MNHEY, CDR2 SVGEGT. The trim removed 6 bases at V and 3 bases at J, leaving 2 bases unmatched. The CDR3 region is CASRAGGDYEQYF. CDR3 DNA sequence: TGTGCCAGCAGAGCGGGAGGGGACTACGAGCAGTACTTC.

This clone was seen a handful of times. This chain uses TRBV28 with TRBJ1-2; 8 nucleotides match TRBD1. The CDR3 sequence is 15 residues long. V gave up 5 bases and J gave up 8 bases; unmatched junction bases: 13. Germline values: CDR1 MDHEN, CDR2 SYDVKM. The CDR3 DNA reads as TGTGCCAGCAGTGAAACCAGGGGGCGAGGAGGAGGCTACACCTTC. Its translation is CASSETRGRGGGYTF.

This clone showed up many times. The chain joins TRBV5-5 to TRBJ1-6; no clear D gene. This CDR3 is built from 16 residues. V was clipped by 4 bases and J by 0 bases, with 11 bases between them. The germline CDR1 and CDR2 sequences are SGHKS and YYEKEE (reference sequence). CDR3 sequence reads: CASSTKKGSYNSPLHF. CDR3 DNA: TGTGCCAGCAGCACGAAAAAAGGCTCCTATAATTCACCCCTCCACTTT.

A few counts support this clone. The genes are TRBV10-3 and TRBJ1-2, with TRBD1 matching 8 bases. The CDR3 sequence is 15 residues long. V dropped 3 bases and J dropped 3; count of bases not matched to a gene: 6. Germline assignment: CDR1 ENHRY and CDR2 SYGVKD. CDR3 region: CAISDRQGTDYGYTF. CDR3 sequence (DNA): TGTGCCATCAGTGATAGACAGGGGACGGACTATGGCTACACCTTC.